This TCR beta chain was sequenced during a study of HIV-infected patients and healthy controls. This clonotype was seen many times. From germline, CDR1 is SGHTA and CDR2 FQGNSA. The V end lost 4 bases, the J end lost 0 bases, and 10 bases lay between the germline ends. The CDR3 spans 14 residues. Reverse transcription used around 500 ng RNA and constant-region primers for alpha and beta. Using multiplexing indices, alpha and beta chain libraries were generated apart by chain-specific third strand synthesis. Via MiXCR, TCRdb re-called the 5' RACE reads, giving one row per CDR3 protein. The data contain around 11,000 distinct CDR3 sequences, 10% of them singletons. No cell fractionation was done, so the repertoire covers all unsorted peripheral blood T cells.

This chain connects TRBV7-2 to TRBJ2-7; perhaps TRBD1 as D (5 bases). The clonotype was recovered from an adult with HIV infection. The source was blood, collected before antiretroviral therapy. CDR3 region: CASSSRQSSYEQYF. Here the CDR3 DNA reads TGTGCCAGCAGCTCACGACAGAGCTCCTACGAGCAGTACTTC.